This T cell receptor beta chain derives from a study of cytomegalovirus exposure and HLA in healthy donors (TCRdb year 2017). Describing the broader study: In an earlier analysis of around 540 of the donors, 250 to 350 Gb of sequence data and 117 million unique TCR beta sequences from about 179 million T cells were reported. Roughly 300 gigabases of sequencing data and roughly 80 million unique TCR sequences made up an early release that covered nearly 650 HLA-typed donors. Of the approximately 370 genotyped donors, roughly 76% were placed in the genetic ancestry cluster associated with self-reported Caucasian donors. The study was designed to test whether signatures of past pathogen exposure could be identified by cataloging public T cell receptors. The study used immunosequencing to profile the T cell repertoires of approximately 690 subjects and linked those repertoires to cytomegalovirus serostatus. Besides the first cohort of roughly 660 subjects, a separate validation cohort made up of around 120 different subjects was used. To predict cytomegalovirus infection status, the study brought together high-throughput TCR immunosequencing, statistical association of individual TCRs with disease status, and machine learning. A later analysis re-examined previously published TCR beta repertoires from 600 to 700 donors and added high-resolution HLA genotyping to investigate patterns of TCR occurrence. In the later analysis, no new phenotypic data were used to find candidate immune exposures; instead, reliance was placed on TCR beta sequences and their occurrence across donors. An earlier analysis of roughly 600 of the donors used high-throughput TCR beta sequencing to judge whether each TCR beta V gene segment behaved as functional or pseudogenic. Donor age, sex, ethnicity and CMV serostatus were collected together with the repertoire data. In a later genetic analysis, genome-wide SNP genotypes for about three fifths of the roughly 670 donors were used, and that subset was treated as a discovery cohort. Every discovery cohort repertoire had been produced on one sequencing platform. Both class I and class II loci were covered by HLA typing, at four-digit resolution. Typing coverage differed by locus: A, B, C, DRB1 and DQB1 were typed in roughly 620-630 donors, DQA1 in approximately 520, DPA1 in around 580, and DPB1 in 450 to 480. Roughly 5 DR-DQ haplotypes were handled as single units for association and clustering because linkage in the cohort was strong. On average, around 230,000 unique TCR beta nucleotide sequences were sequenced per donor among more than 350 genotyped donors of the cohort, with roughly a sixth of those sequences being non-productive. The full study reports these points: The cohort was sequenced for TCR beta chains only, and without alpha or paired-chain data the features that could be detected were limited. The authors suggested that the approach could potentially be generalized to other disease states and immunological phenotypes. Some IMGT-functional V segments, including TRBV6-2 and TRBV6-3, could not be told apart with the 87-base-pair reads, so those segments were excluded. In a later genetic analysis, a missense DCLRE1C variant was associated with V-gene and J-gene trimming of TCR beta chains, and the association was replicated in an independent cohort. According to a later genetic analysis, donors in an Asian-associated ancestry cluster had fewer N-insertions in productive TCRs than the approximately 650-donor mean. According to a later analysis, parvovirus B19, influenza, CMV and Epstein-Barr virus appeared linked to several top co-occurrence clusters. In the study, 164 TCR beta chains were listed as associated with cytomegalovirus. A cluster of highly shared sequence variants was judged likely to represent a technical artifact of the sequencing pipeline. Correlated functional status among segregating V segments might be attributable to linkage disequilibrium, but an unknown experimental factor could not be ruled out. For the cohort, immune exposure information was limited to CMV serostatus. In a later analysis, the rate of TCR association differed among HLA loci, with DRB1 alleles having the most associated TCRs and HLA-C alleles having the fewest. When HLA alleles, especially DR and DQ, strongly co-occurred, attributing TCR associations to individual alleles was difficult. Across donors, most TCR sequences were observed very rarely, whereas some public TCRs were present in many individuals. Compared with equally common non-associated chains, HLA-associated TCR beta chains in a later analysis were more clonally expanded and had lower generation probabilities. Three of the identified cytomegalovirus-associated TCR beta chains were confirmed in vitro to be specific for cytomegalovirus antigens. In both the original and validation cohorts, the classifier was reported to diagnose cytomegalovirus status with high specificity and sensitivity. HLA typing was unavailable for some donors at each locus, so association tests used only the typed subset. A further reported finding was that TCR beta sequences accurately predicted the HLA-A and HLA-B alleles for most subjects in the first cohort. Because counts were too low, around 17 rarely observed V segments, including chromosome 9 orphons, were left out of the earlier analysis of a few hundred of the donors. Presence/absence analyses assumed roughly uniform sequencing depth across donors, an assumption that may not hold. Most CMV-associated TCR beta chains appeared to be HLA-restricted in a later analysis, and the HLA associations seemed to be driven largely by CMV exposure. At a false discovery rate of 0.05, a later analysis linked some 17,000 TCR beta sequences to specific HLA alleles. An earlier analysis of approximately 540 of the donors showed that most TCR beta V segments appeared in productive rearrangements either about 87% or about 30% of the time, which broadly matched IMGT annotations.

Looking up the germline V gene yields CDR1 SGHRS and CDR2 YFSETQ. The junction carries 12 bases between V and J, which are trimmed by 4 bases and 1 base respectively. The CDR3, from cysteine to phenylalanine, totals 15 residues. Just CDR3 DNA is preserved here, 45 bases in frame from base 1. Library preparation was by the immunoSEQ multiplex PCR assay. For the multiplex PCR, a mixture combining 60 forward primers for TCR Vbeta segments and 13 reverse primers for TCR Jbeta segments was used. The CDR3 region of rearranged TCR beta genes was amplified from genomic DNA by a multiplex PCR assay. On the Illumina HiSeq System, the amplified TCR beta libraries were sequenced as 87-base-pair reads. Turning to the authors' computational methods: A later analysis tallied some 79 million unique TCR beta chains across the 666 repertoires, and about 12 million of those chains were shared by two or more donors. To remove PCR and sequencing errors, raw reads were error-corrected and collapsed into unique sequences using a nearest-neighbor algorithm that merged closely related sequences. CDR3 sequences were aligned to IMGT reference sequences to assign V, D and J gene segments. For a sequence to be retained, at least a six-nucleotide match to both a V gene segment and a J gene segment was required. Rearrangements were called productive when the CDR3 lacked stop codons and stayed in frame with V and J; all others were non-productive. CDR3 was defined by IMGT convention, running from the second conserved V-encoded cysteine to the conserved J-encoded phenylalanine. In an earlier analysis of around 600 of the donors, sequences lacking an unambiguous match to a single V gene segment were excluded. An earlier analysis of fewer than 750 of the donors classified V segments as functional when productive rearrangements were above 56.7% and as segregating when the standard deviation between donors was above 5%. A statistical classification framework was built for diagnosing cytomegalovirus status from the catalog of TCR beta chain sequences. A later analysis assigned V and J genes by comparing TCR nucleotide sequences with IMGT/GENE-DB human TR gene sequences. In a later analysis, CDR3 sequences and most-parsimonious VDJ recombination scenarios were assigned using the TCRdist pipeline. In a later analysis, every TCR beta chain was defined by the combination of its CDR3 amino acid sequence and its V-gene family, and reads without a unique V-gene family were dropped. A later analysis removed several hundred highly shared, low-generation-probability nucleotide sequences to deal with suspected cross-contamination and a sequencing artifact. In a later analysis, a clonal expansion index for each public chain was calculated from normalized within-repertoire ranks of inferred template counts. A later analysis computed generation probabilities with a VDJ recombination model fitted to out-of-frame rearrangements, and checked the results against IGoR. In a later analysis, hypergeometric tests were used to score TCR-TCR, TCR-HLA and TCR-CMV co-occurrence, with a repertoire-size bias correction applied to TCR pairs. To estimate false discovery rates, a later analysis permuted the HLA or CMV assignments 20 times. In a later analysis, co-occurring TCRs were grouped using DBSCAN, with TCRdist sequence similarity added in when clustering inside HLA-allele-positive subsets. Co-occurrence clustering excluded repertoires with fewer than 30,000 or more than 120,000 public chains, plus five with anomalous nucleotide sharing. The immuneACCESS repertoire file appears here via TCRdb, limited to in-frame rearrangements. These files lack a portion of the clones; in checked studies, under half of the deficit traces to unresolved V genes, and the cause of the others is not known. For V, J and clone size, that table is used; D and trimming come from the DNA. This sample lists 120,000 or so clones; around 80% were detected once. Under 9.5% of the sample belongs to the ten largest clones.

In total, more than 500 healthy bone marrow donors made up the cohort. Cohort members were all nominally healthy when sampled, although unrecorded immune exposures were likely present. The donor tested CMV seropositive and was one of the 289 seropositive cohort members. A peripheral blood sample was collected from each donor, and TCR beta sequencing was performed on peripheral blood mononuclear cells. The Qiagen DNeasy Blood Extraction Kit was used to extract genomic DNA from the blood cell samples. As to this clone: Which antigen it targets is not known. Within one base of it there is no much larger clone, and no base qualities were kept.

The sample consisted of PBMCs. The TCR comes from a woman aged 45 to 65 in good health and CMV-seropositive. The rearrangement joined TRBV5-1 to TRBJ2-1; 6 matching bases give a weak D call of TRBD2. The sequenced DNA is TGCGCCAGCAGCCCCGGGACTCCTTCCTACAATGAGCAGTTCTTC. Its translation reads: CASSPGTPSYNEQFF.